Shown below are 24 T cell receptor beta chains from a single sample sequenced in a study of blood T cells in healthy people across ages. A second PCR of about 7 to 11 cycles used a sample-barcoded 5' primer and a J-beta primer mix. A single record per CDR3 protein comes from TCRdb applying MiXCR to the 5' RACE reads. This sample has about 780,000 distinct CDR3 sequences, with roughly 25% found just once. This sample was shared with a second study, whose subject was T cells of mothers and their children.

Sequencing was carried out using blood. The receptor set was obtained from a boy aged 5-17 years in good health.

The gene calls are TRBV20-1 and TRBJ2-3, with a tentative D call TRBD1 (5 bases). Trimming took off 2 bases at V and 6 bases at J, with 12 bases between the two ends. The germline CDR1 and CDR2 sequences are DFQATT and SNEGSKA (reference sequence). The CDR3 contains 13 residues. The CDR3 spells CSARFGAYDTQYF. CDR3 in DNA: TGCAGTGCTAGATTTGGGGCCTATGATACGCAGTATTTT.

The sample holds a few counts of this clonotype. The DNA for the CDR3 is TGTGCCAGTAGTAAACAGGGGGCCGAATCTAATTCACCCCTCCACTTT. This gives the protein CASSKQGAESNSPLHF. The rearrangement joins TRBV19 to TRBJ1-6; 9 nucleotides line up with TRBD1. This CDR3 is 16 amino acids long. V shed 4 bases, J shed 6 bases, and the junction held 7 bases outside the gene matches. Germline CDR1 reads LNHDA; CDR2 reads SQIVND (reference sequence).

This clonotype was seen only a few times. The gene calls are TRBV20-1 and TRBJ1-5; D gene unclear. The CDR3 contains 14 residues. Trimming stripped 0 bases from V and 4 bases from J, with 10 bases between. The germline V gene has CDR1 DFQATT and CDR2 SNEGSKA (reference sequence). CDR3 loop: CSAREGLSNQPQHF. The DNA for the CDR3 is TGCAGTGCTAGAGAGGGATTATCAAATCAGCCCCAGCATTTT.

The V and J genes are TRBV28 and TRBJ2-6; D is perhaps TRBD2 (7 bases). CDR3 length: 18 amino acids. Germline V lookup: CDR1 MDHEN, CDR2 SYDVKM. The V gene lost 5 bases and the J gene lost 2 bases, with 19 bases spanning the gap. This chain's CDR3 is CASSAYREGDAGANVLTF. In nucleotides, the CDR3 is TGTGCCAGCAGTGCATACAGGGAGGGAGACGCTGGGGCCAACGTCCTGACTTTC.

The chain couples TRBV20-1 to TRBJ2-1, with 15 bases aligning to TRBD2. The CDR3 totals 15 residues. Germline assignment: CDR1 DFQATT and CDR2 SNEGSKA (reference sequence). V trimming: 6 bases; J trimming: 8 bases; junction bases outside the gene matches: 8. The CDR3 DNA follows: TGCAGTGCGGGACTAGCGGGGGGTGTAAAGCATGAGCAGTTCTTC. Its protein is CSAGLAGGVKHEQFF.

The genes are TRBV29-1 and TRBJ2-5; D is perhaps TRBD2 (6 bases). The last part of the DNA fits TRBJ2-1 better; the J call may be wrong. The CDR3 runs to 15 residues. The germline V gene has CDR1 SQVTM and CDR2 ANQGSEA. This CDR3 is CSVARRLARYNEQFF. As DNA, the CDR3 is TGCAGCGTCGCTCGGAGGCTAGCGCGCTACAATGAGCAGTTCTTC.

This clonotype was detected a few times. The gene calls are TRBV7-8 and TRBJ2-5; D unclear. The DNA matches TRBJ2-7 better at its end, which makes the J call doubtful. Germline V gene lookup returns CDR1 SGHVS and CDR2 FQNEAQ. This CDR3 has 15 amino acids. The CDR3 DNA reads TGTGCCAGCAGCTTAGTGGGTATAGGAGCCTACGAGCAGTACTTC. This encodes CASSLVGIGAYEQYF.

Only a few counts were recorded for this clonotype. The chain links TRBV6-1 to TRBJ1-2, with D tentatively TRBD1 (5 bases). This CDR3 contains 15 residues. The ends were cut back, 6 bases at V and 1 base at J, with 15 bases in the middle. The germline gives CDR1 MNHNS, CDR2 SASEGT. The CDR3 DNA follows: TGTGCCAGCAGCGAATCTCAGGGTAGTAACTATGGCTACACCTTC. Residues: CASSESQGSNYGYTF.

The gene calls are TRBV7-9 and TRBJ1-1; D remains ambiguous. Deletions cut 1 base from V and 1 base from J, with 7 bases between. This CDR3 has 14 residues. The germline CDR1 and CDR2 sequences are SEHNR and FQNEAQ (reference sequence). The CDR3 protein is CASSLGVENTEAFF. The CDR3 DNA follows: TGTGCCAGCAGCTTAGGGGTGGAGAACACTGAAGCTTTCTTT.

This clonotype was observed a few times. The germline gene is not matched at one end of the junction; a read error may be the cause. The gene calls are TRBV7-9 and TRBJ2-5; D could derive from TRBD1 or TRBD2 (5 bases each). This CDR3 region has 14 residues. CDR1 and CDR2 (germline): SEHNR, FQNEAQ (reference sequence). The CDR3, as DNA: TGTGCCAGCAGCCCTGGTCCAGGGAGCAATGAGCAGCTCTTC. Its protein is CASSPGPGSNEQLF.

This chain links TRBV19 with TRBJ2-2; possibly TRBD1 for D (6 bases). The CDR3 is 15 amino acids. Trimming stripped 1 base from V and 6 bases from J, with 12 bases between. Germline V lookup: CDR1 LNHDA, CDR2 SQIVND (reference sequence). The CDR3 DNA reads TGTGCCAGTAGTATAGGGGGGCGAGGACCCGGGGAGCTGTTTTTT. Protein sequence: CASSIGGRGPGELFF.

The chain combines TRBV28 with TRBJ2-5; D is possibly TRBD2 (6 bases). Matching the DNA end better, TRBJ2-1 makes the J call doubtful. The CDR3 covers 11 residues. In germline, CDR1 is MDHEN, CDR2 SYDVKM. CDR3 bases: TGTGCCAGCAGTCCGGGAGATGAGCAGTTCTTC. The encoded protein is CASSPGDEQFF.

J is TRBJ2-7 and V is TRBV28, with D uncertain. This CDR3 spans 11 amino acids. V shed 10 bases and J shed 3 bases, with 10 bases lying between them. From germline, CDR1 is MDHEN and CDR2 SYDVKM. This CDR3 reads CAIQLGYEQYF. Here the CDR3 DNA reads TGTGCCATCCAACTTGGCTACGAGCAGTACTTC.

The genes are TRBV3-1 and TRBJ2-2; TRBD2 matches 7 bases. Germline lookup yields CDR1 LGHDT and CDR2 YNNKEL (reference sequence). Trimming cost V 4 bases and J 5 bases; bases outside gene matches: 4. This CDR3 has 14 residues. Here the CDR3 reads CASSPLASTGELFF. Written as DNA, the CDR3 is TGTGCCAGCAGCCCACTAGCGAGTACCGGGGAGCTGTTTTTT. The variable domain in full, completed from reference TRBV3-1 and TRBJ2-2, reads DTAVSQTPKYLVTQMGNDKSIKCEQNLGHDTMYWYKQDSKKFLKIMFSYNNKELIINETVPNRFSPKSPDKAHLNLHINSLELGDSAVYFCASSPLASTGELFFGEGSRLTVL.

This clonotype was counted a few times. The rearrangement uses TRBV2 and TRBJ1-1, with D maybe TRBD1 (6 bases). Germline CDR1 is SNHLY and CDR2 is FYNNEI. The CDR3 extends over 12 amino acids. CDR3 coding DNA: TGTGCTGCGGACAGAAGCCAGGCTGAAGCTTTCTTT. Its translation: CAADRSQAEAFF. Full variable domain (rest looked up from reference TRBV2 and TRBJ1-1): EPEVTQTPSHQVTQMGQEVILRCVPISNHLYFYWYRQILGQKVEFLVSFYNNEISEKSEIFDDQFSVERPDGSNFTLKIRSTKLEDSAMYFCAADRSQAEAFFGQGTRLTVV.

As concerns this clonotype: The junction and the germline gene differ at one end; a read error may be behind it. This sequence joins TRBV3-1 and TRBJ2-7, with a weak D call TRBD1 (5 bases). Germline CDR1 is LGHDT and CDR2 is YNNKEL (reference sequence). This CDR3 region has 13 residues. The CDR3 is CASSPNRNYEQSF. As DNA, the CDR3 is TGTGCCAGCAGCCCCAACAGGAACTACGAGCAGTCCTTC.

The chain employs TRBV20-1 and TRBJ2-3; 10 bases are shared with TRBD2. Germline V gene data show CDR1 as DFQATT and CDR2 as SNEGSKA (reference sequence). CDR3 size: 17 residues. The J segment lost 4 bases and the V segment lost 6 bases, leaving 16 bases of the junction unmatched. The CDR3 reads CSAVTPFSGRRADTQYF. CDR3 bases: TGCAGTGCCGTGACACCGTTTAGCGGGAGGAGAGCAGATACGCAGTATTTT.

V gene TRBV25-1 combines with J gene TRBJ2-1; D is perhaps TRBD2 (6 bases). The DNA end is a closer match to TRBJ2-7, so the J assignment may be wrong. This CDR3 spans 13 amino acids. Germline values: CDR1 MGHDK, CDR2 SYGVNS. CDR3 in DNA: TGTGCCAGCAGTGAAAGGAGGGGCTACGAGCAGTACTTC. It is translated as CASSERRGYEQYF.

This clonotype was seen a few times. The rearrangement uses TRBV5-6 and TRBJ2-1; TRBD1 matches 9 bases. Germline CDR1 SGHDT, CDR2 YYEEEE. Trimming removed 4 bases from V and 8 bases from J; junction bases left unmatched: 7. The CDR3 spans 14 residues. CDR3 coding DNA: TGTGCCAGCAGCCGGGTGGACAGGGGCGATGAGCAGTTCTTC. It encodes CASSRVDRGDEQFF.

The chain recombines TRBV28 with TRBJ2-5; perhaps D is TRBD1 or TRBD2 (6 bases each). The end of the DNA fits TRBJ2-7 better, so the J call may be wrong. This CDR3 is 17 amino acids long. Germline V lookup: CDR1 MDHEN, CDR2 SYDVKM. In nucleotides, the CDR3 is TGTGCCAGCAGGCGCCGAAGGGGGACTCTGGGTATATACGAGCAGTACTTC. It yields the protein CASRRRRGTLGIYEQYF.

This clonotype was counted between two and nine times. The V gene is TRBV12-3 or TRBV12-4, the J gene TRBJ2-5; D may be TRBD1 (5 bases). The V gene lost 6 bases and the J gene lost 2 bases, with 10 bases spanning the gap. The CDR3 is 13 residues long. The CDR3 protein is CASRPDRQETQYF. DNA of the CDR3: TGTGCCAGCAGACCAGACAGACAAGAGACCCAGTACTTC.

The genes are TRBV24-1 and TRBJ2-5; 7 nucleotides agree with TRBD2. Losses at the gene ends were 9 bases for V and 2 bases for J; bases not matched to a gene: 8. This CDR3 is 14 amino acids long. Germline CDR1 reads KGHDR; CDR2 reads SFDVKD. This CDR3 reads CATADGGSQETQYF. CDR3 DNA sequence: TGTGCCACCGCAGACGGGGGGTCACAAGAGACCCAGTACTTC.

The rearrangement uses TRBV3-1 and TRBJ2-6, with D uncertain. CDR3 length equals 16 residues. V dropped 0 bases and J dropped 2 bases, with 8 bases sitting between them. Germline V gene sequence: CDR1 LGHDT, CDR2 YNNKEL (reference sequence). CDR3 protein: CASSQEDLPGANVLTF. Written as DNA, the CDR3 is TGTGCCAGCAGCCAAGAGGACCTCCCTGGGGCCAACGTCCTGACTTTC.

The CDR3 nucleotides read TGTGCCAGCAGCGTCAGGGACAGTACTAGCACAGATACGCAGTATTTT. Translation: CASSVRDSTSTDTQYF. The V gene is TRBV9, the J gene TRBJ2-3; 7 nucleotides line up with TRBD1. This CDR3 spans 16 amino acids. The V and J ends lost 2 bases and 0 bases, in that order; junction bases with no gene match: 6. Per germline, CDR1 SGDLS and CDR2 YYNGEE. Filled out from reference TRBV9 and TRBJ2-3, the complete variable domain reads DSGVTQTPKHLITATGQRVTLRCSPRSGDLSVYWYQQSLDQGLQFLIQYYNGEERAKGNILERFSAQQFPDLHSELNLSSLELGDSALYFCASSVRDSTSTDTQYFGPGTRLTVL.